Reported below is one TCR beta chain. Clones were read by immunoSEQ multiplex PCR, and TCRdb kept only the in-frame ones, dropping some. The sample contains about 39,000 clones, around 85% of which appear only once. The data originate from a study of blood T cell repertoires in COVID-19. The germline V and J ends were trimmed by 4 bases and 3 bases, with 13 bases remaining between them. The germline V gene encodes CDR1 KGHSH and CDR2 LQKENI. The CDR3 sequence is 15 residues long. This clonotype was sampled from a man aged 55 to 70 with acute or convalescent COVID-19. Material for sequencing was peripheral blood. The chain couples TRBV18 to TRBJ1-5; no reliable D call. Here the CDR3 DNA reads TGTGCCAGCTCACTAGAGTGGGCGAACAATCAGCCCCAGCATTTT. Protein product: CASSLEWANNQPQHF.